This TCR beta chain was sequenced during a study of blood T cell repertoires in COVID-19. Study-level background: The United States, Italy and Spain provided the acute and convalescent COVID-19 samples. In each case, the material was cDNA or gDNA derived from T cells, B-cell-depleted T cells, or PBMCs.

The CDR3 covers 19 residues. Losses at the gene ends were 0 bases for V and 3 bases for J; bases not matched to a gene: 10. The germline gives CDR1 SGDLS, CDR2 YYNGEE. In the original processing: For nucleated cells, counts were estimated from reference gene primer amplification. The method was immunoSEQ multiplex PCR; TCRdb's version includes in-frame clones alone and lacks a portion of them. The V and J calls and the clone size are those of that table, but D and trimming were determined from the DNA. The repertoire consists of 150,000 to 200,000 clones, with approximately 90% occurring once and the leading ten covering about a fifth.

This chain links TRBV9 with TRBJ2-3, with TRBD2 identical over 13 bases. The sequenced material came from peripheral blood. The TCR comes from a man between 60 and 75 years old with active or convalescent COVID-19. The CDR3, as DNA: TGTGCCAGCAGCGTAGCTACAAGGACTAGCGGGGGATGGACAGATACGCAGTATTTT. This translates into CASSVATRTSGGWTDTQYF.